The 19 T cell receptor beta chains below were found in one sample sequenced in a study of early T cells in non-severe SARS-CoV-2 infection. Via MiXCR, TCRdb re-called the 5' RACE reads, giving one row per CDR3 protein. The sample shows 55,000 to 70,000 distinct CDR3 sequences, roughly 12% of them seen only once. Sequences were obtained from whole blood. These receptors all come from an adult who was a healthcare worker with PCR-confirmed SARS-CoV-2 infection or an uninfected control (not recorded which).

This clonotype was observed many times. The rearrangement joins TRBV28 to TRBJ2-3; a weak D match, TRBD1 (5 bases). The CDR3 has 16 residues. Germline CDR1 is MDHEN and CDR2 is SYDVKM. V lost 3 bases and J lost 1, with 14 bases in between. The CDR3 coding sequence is TGTGCCAGCAGTTTCGGGTGGGGCGGCGGCACAGATACGCAGTATTTT. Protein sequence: CASSFGWGGGTDTQYF. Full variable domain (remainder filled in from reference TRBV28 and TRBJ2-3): DVKVTQSSRYLVKRTGEKVFLECVQDMDHENMFWYRQDPGLGLRLIYFSYDVKMKEKGDIPEGYSVSREKKERFSLILESASTNQTSMYLCASSFGWGGGTDTQYFGPGTRLTVL.

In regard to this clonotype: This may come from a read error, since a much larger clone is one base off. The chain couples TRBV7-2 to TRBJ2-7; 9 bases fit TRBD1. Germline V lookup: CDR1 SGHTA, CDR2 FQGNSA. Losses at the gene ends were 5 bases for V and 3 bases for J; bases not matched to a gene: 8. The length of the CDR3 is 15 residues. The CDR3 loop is CASSQWTGAVYEQYF. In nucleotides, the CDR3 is TGTGCCAGCAGCCAGTGGACAGGGGCCGTCTACGAGCAGTACTTC.

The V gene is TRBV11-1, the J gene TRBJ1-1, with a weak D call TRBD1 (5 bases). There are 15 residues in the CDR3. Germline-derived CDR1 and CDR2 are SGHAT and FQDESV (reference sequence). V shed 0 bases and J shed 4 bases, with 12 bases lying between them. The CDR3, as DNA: TGTGCCAGCAGCTTAGCTCAGGGCGTAGGCACTGAAGCTTTCTTT. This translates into CASSLAQGVGTEAFF.

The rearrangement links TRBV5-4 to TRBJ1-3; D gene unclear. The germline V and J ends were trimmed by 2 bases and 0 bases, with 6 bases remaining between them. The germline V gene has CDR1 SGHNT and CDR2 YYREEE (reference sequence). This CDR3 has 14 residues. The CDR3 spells CASSFPGSGNTIYF. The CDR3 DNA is TGTGCCAGCAGCTTTCCCGGCTCTGGAAACACCATATATTTT.

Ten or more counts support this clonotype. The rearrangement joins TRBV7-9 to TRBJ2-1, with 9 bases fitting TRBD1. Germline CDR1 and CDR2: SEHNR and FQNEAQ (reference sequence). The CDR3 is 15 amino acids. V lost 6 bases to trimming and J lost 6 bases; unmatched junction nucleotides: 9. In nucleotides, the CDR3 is TGTGCCAGCAGTTCCTCCGTGGGACAGGGCAATGAGCAGTTCTTC. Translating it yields CASSSSVGQGNEQFF.

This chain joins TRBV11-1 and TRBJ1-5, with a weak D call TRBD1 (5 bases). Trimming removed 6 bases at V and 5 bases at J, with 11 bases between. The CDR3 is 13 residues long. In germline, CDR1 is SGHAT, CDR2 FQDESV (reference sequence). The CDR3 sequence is CASSSQDDQPQHF. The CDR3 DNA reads TGTGCCAGCAGTTCACAGGACGATCAGCCCCAGCATTTT.

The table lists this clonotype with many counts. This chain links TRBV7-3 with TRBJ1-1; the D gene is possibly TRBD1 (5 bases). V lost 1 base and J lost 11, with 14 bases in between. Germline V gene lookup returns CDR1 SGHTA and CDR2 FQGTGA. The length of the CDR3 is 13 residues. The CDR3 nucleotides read TGTGCCAGCAGCTTAAGTGTCCAGGGCGCGGCTTTCTTT. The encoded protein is CASSLSVQGAAFF.

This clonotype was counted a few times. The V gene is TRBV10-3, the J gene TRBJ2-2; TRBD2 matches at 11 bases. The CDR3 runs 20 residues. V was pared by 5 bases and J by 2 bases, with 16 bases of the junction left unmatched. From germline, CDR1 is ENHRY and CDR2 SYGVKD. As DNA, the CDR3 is TGTGCCATCAGTTCCCTCCGGGGTACTAGCGGGGGCTTAAACACCGGGGAGCTGTTTTTT. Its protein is CAISSLRGTSGGLNTGELFF.

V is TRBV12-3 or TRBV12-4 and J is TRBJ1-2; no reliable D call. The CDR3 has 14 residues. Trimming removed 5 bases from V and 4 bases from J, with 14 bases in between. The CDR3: CASSVGTGAYGYTF. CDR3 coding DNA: TGTGCCAGCAGTGTCGGCACGGGTGCCTATGGCTACACCTTC.

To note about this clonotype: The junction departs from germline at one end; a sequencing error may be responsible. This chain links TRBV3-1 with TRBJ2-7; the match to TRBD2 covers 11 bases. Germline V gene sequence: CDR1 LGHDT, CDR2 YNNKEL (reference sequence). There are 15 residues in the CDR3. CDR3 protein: CASSPTSGASHEQYF. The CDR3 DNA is TGTGCCAGCAGCCCGACTAGCGGGGCCTCCCACGAGCAGTACTTC.

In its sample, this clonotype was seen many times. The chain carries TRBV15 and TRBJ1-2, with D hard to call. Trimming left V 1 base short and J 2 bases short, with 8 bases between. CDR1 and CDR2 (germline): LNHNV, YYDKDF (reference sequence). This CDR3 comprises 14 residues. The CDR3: CATSRGLQNYGYTF. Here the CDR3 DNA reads TGTGCCACCAGCAGAGGGTTACAGAACTATGGCTACACCTTC.

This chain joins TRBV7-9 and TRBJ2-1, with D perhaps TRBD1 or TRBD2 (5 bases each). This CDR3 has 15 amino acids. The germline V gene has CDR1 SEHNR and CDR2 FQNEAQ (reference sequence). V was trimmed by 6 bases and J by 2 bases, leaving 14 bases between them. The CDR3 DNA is TGTGCCAGCAGATCTACGGGACGAACCTACAATGAGCAGTTCTTC. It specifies CASRSTGRTYNEQFF.

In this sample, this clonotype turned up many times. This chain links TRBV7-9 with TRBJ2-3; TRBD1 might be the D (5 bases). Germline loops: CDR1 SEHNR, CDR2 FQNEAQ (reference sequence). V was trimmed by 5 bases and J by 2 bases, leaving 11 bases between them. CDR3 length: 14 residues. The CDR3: CASSQGVNTDTQYF. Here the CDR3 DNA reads TGTGCCAGCAGCCAAGGGGTTAACACAGATACGCAGTATTTT.

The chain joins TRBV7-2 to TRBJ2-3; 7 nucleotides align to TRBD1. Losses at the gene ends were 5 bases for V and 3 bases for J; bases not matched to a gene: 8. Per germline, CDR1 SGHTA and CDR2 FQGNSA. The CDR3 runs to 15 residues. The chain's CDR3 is CASSAPDRATDTQYF. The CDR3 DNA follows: TGTGCCAGCAGCGCCCCTGACAGGGCTACAGATACGCAGTATTTT.

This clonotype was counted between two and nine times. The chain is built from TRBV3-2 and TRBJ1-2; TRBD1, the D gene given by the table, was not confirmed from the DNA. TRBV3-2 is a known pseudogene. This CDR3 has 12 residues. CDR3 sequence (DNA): TGTGCCAGCAGCCAAGAAGGGGTTGGCTACACCTTC. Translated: CASSQEGVGYTF.

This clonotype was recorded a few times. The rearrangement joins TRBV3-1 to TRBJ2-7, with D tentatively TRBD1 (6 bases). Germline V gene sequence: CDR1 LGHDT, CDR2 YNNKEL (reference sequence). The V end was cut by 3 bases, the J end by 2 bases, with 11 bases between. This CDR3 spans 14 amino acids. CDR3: CASSHRQATYEQYF. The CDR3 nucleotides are TGTGCCAGCAGCCACCGACAGGCTACCTACGAGCAGTACTTC.

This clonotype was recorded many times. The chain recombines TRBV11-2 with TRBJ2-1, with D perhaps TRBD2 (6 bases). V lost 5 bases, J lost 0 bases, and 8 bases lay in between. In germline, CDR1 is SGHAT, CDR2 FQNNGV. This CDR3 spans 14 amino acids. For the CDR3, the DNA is TGTGCCAGCAGCGAGCGGGTCTCCTACAATGAGCAGTTCTTC. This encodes CASSERVSYNEQFF.

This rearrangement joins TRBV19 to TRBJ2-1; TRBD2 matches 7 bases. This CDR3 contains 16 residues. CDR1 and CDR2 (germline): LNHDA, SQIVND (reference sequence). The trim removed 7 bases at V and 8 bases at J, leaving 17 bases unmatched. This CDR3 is CASKRLAGESNDEQFF. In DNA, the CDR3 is TGTGCCAGTAAGCGGCTCGCGGGGGAAAGTAACGATGAGCAGTTCTTC.

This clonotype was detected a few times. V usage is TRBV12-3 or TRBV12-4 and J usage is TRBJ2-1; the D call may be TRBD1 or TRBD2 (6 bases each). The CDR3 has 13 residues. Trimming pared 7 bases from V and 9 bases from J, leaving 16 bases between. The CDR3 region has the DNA TGTGCCAGCATAAGAACAGGGACTGCTGAGCAGTTCTTC. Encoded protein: CASIRTGTAEQFF.